Sequencing of this TCR beta chain was carried out in a study of cytomegalovirus exposure and HLA in healthy donors. Study results and limitations: One later analysis, an examination of the approximately 130 validation repertoires, found that first-cohort TCR clusters tended to co-occur in them. Specificity for CMV antigens was confirmed in vitro for a few of the CMV-associated chains.

As to this clone: The antigen is not known.

This table comes from immunoSEQ multiplex PCR, and its TCRdb copy is limited to in-frame clones, with some not included. Found here are over 250,000 clones, 80% to 90% of them singletons; the top ten hold over 0.95%. Germline V gives CDR1 SGHNT, CDR2 YENEEA. This CDR3 contains 16 residues. V lost 4 bases and J 2 bases, leaving 17 bases between the germline ends. The sequence derives from a woman younger than 35 in good health and CMV-seronegative. Sequenced: PBMCs. This chain joins TRBV11-3 and TRBJ1-2; D is uncertain. CDR3 sequence: CASSSNRRSENYGYTF. CDR3 nucleotide sequence: TGTGCCAGCAGCTCCAACCGTCGATCCGAGAACTATGGCTACACCTTC.